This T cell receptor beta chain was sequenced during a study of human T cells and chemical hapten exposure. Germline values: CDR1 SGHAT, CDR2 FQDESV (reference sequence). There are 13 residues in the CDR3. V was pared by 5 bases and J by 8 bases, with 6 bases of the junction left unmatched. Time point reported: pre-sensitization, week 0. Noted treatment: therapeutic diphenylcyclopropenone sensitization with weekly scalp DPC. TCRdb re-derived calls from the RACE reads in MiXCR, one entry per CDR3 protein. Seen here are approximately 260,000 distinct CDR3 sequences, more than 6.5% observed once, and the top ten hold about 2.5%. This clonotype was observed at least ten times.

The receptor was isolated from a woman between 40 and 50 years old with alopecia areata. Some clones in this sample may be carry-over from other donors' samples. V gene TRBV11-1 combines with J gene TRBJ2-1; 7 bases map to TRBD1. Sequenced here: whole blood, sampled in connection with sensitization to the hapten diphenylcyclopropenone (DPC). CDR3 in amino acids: CASSQQQGYEQFF. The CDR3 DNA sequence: TGTGCCAGCAGCCAACAACAGGGGTATGAGCAGTTCTTC.